The sequence of this T cell receptor (beta chain) was determined in a study of technical replicates of blood from several donors. Trimming left V 5 bases short and J 5 bases short, with 17 bases between. There are 15 residues in the CDR3. Germline CDR1 LNHNV, CDR2 YYDKDF (reference sequence). The data were produced by immunoSEQ multiplex PCR, yet TCRdb's version contains in-frame clones alone and is incomplete. This table holds 55,000 to 75,000 clones, over 85% found once. The origin of this receptor is a human donor in good health. Some clones in this sample may be carry-over from other donors' samples. Sequenced material: PBMCs. V and J are TRBV15 and TRBJ2-3, with D tentatively TRBD2 (5 bases). The DNA for the CDR3 is TGTGCCACCAGCCTCCGCGGTGGACTGGTAGATACGCAGTATTTT. This gives the protein CATSLRGGLVDTQYF.